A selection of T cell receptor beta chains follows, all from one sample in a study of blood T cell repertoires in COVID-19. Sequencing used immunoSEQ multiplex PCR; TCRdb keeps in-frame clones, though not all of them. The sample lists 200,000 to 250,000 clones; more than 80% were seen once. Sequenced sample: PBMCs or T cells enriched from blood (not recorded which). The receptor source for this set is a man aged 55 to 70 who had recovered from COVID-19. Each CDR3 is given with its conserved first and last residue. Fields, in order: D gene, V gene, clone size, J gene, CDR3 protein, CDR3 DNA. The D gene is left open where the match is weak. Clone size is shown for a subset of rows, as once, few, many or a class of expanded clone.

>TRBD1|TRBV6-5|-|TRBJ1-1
CASSYSTGETEAFF
TGTGCCAGCAGTTACTCTACAGGGGAGACTGAAGCTTTCTTT
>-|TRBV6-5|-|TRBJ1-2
CASSYSSTGSGYTF
TGTGCCAGCAGTTACTCAAGCACGGGTAGTGGCTACACCTTC
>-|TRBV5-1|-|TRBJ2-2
CASSLRGAETGELFF
TGCGCCAGCAGCTTGCGGGGGGCCGAGACCGGGGAGCTGTTTTTT
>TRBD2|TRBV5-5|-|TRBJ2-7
CASSLEGTSFHEQYF
TGTGCCAGCAGCTTGGAGGGGACTAGTTTCCACGAGCAGTACTTC
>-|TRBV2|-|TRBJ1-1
CASRAETVMNTEAFF
TGTGCCAGCAGGGCGGAGACGGTCATGAACACTGAAGCTTTCTTT
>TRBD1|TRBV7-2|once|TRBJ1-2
CASSDMDRGYYGYTF
TGTGCCAGCAGCGACATGGACAGGGGATACTATGGCTACACCTTC
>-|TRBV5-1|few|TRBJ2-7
CASSLTGLEEQYF
TGCGCCAGCAGCTTGACAGGGCTTGAAGAGCAGTACTTC
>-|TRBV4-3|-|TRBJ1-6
CASSQVYYPNSPLHF
TGCGCCAGCAGCCAAGTCTATTATCCCAATTCACCCCTCCACTTT
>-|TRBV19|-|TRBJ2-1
CASSMKRAGGDEQFF
TGTGCCAGTAGTATGAAGAGAGCGGGCGGGGATGAGCAGTTCTTC
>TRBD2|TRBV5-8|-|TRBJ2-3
CASPGGGSDTQYF
TGTGCCAGCCCCGGGGGGGGGTCAGATACGCAGTATTTT
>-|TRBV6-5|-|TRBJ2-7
CASSRGLSSYEQYF
TGTGCCAGCAGCCGAGGACTTAGCTCCTACGAGCAGTACTTC
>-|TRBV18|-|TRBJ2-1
CASSQDREIYNEQFF
TGTGCCAGCTCACAGGACAGAGAGATCTACAATGAGCAGTTCTTC
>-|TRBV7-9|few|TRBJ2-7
CASSLAGVGWSYEQYF
TGTGCCAGCAGCTTGGCAGGGGTCGGATGGTCCTACGAGCAGTACTTC
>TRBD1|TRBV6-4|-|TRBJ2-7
CASSSGQGEICSYEQYF
TGTGCCAGCAGTTCGGGACAGGGGGAAATTTGCTCCTACGAGCAGTACTTC
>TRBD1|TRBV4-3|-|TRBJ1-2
CASRQTGGYGYTF
TGCGCCAGCAGACAGACAGGGGGCTATGGCTACACCTTC
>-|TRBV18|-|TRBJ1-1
CASSRGRDTEAFF
TGTGCCAGCTCACGCGGGAGAGACACTGAAGCTTTCTTT
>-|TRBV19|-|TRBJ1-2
CASNKQGSGYTF
TGTGCCAGTAACAAACAGGGATCTGGCTACACCTTC
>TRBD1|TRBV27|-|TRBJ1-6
CASSRGGAGNSPLHF
TGTGCCAGCAGCCGAGGGGGCGCGGGTAATTCACCCCTCCACTTT
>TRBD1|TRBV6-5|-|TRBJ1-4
CASKGQLATNEKLFF
TGTGCCAGCAAGGGACAGCTCGCAACTAATGAAAAACTGTTTTTT
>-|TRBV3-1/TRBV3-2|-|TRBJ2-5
CASSRGHEETQYF
TGTGCCAGCAGCCGGGGACATGAAGAGACCCAGTACTTC
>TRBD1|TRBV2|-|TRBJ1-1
CASSGQGYTEAFF
TGTGCCAGCAGTGGACAGGGGTACACTGAAGCTTTCTTT
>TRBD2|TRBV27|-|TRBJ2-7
CASSPIAGVPREQYF
TGTGCCAGCAGTCCCATAGCGGGGGTCCCAAGAGAGCAGTACTTC
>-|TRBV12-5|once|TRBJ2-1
CASGPGGNYNEQFF
TGTGCTAGCGGTCCCGGGGGAAACTACAATGAGCAGTTCTTC
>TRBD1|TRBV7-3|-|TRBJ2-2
CASSPLGTGYTGELFF
TGTGCCAGCAGCCCCTTAGGGACAGGGTACACCGGGGAGCTGTTTTTT
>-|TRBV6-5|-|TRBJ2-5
CASRRESRVKRPQYF
TGTGCCAGCAGACGCGAATCCAGGGTAAAGAGACCCCAGTACTTC
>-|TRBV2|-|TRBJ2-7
CASSVNSYEQYF
TGTGCCAGCAGTGTTAATTCCTACGAGCAGTACTTC
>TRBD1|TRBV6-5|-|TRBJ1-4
CASSRDSGRRKLFF
TGTGCCAGCAGCCGGGACAGTGGGCGGCGAAAACTGTTTTTT
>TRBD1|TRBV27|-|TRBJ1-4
CASSSTGQGDEKLFF
TGTGCCAGCAGTTCGACAGGACAGGGGGATGAAAAACTGTTTTTT
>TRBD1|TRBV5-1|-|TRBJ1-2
CASSPTGGNHGYTF
TGCGCCAGCAGTCCGACAGGGGGAAACCATGGCTACACCTTC
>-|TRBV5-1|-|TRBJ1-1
CASSLGPMNTEAFF
TGCGCCAGCAGCTTGGGGCCCATGAACACTGAAGCTTTCTTT
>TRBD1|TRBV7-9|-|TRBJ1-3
CASSAGQGLGNTIYF
TGTGCCAGCAGCGCCGGACAGGGGCTGGGAAACACCATATATTTT
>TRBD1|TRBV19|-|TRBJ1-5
CASSSRTGLSNQPQHF
TGTGCCAGTAGTAGCCGGACAGGGTTAAGCAATCAGCCCCAGCATTTT
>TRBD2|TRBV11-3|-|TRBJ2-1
CASSYPPRGRGLRNEQFF
TGTGCCAGCAGCTACCCACCACGTGGACGGGGACTACGCAATGAGCAGTTCTTC
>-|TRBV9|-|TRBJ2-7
CASSLRDLLGEQYF
TGTGCCAGCAGCCTGCGGGATCTCTTGGGGGAGCAGTACTTC
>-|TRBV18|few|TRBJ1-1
CASSQLTGRDTEAFF
TGTGCCAGCTCACAGCTTACAGGGAGGGACACTGAAGCTTTCTTT
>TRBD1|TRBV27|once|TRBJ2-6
CASSLDRVSTGANVLTF
TGTGCCAGCAGTTTAGACAGGGTCTCTACTGGGGCCAACGTCCTGACTTTC
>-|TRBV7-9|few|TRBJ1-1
CASSFEQNTEAFF
TGTGCCAGCAGCTTTGAACAGAACACTGAAGCTTTCTTT
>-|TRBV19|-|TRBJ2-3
CASSISVGSAGTDTQYF
TGTGCCAGTAGTATAAGTGTTGGCAGCGCCGGAACAGATACGCAGTATTTT
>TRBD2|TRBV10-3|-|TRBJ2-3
CAISLSSGGTDTQYF
TGTGCCATCAGCCTCTCCAGCGGGGGGACAGATACGCAGTATTTT
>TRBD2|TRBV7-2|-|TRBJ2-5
CASSFQRGSQETQYF
TGTGCCAGCAGCTTCCAGCGGGGGTCTCAAGAGACCCAGTACTTC
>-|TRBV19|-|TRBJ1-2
CASSISGLLYGYTF
TGTGCCAGTAGTATAAGCGGATTACTCTATGGCTACACCTTC
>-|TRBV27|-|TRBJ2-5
CASSLSPSQETQYF
TGTGCCAGCAGTTTATCTCCCAGCCAAGAGACCCAGTACTTC
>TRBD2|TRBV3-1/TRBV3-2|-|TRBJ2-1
CASSPWLRGNEQFF
TGTGCCAGCAGCCCGTGGTTGCGGGGGAATGAGCAGTTCTTC
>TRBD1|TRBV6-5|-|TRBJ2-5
CASSYDRDLVQETQYF
TGTGCCAGCAGTTACGACAGGGATTTAGTTCAAGAGACCCAGTACTTC
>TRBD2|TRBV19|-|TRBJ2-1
CASSIGHRGGTYNEQFF
TGTGCCAGTAGTATAGGGCACCGGGGGGGTACCTACAATGAGCAGTTCTTC
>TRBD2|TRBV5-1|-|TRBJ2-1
CASSLRLAGLSYNEQFF
TGCGCCAGCAGCCTAAGACTAGCGGGGTTGTCCTACAATGAGCAGTTCTTC
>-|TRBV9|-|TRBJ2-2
CASSVGGAYTGELFF
TGTGCCAGCAGCGTAGGTGGGGCGTACACCGGGGAGCTGTTTTTT
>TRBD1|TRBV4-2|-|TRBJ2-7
CASSQHATGDPYEQYF
TGTGCCAGCAGCCAACACGCAACAGGGGACCCCTACGAGCAGTACTTC
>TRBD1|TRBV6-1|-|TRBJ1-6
CASSEDRGPPPLHF
TGTGCCAGCAGTGAGGACAGGGGGCCCCCACCCCTCCACTTT